This T cell receptor beta chain is drawn from a study of CD8 T cells in Susac syndrome. The CDR3 spans 11 residues. V lost 6 bases, J lost 5 bases, and 8 bases lay in between. Germline-derived CDR1 and CDR2 are SEHNR and FQNEAQ (reference sequence). Negative magnetic isolation gave CD8+ and CD4+ cells; FACS enriched CD8+ TEMRA. The authors reverse transcribed roughly 0.5 to 1 ug RNA with random hexamers. Amplification of TCR beta CDR3 was carried out by immunoSEQ multiplex PCR, which covered 54 Vbeta and 13 Jbeta segments. In TCRdb, the immunoSEQ multiplex PCR reads were re-called with MiXCR into one record per CDR3 protein. The repertoire holds about 120,000 distinct CDR3 sequences, around 90% seen once, with about 0.14% in the top ten.

The TCR comes from a human donor in good health. Sequencing was performed on CD4+ T cells from PBMCs. The chain joins TRBV7-9 to TRBJ2-7; D uncertain. The CDR3 loop is CASSYSHEQYF. The CDR3 region has the DNA TGTGCCAGCAGTTATTCCCACGAGCAGTACTTC.